The rows below give T cell receptor beta chains drawn from one sample of a study of monozygotic twins with inflammatory bowel disease. From the 5' RACE reads, TCRdb lists one entry per CDR3 protein and no DNA. The sample totals approximately 40,000 distinct CDR3 sequences. The sample comprised blood. The receptors come from a human donor with ulcerative colitis or Crohn's disease, or a healthy co-twin of an affected twin (not recorded which). Both conserved end residues are part of each CDR3. The order of the fields is J gene, clone size, CDR3 length, V gene, CDR3 protein. Rows may omit the clone size; those that give it use once, few, many or a size class.

j_gene: TRBJ2-1
abundance: .
len: 14
v_gene: TRBV2
CDR3aa: CATRPSGNNNEQFF

j_gene: TRBJ2-4
abundance: .
len: 15
v_gene: TRBV6-1
CDR3aa: CASSEPQVRANRMYF

j_gene: TRBJ2-3
abundance: .
len: 16
v_gene: TRBV7-8
CDR3aa: CASSPRGSGGPDTQYF

j_gene: TRBJ2-7
abundance: .
len: 16
v_gene: TRBV7-8
CDR3aa: CASSHLTGQGLYEQYF

j_gene: TRBJ2-7
abundance: .
len: 15
v_gene: TRBV20-1
CDR3aa: CSATLAGGPVGEQYF

j_gene: TRBJ2-2
abundance: .
len: 15
v_gene: TRBV19
CDR3aa: CASSISTGNTGELFF

j_gene: TRBJ2-7
abundance: .
len: 12
v_gene: TRBV20-1
CDR3aa: CSAGAGAYEQYF

j_gene: TRBJ1-5
abundance: .
len: 14
v_gene: TRBV18
CDR3aa: CASSPQQGWQPQHF

j_gene: TRBJ2-1
abundance: .
len: 15
v_gene: TRBV20-1
CDR3aa: CSARTSGGPYNEQFF

j_gene: TRBJ2-3
abundance: .
len: 16
v_gene: TRBV29-1
CDR3aa: CSVDKTGTGSTDTQYF

j_gene: TRBJ1-1
abundance: .
len: 14
v_gene: TRBV9
CDR3aa: CASSSDSGRTEAFF

j_gene: TRBJ2-2
abundance: .
len: 17
v_gene: TRBV3-1
CDR3aa: CASSHAGTGVRTGELFF

j_gene: TRBJ2-1
abundance: .
len: 17
v_gene: TRBV7-9
CDR3aa: CASSPGDRESSYNEQFF

j_gene: TRBJ1-2
abundance: .
len: 14
v_gene: TRBV5-6
CDR3aa: CASSNRRDLYGYTF

j_gene: TRBJ2-7
abundance: .
len: 11
v_gene: TRBV12-3/TRBV12-4
CDR3aa: CASTLGVIQYF

j_gene: TRBJ1-2
abundance: .
len: 14
v_gene: TRBV3-1
CDR3aa: CASSQGTGIYGYTF

j_gene: TRBJ2-5
abundance: .
len: 14
v_gene: TRBV11-2
CDR3aa: CASSRTSGKETQYF

j_gene: TRBJ1-6
abundance: .
len: 15
v_gene: TRBV4-1
CDR3aa: CASSPQGGNNSPLHF

j_gene: TRBJ2-7
abundance: .
len: 14
v_gene: TRBV11-2
CDR3aa: CASSRSIGEGGPIF

j_gene: TRBJ2-3
abundance: .
len: 12
v_gene: TRBV18
CDR3aa: CASSPVGDTQYF

j_gene: TRBJ1-1
abundance: .
len: 12
v_gene: TRBV18
CDR3aa: CASSPGQGQAFF

j_gene: TRBJ2-2
abundance: .
len: 15
v_gene: TRBV4-1
CDR3aa: CASSLRVGNTGELFF

j_gene: TRBJ2-1
abundance: .
len: 12
v_gene: TRBV7-9
CDR3aa: CASGWGDYSITF

j_gene: TRBJ2-1
abundance: .
len: 16
v_gene: TRBV28
CDR3aa: CASSLPPEAPSNEQFF

j_gene: TRBJ2-1
abundance: .
len: 16
v_gene: TRBV5-1
CDR3aa: CASSLGVQGSYNEQFF

j_gene: TRBJ1-1
abundance: .
len: 13
v_gene: TRBV30
CDR3aa: CAWKRGLNTEAFF

j_gene: TRBJ2-1
abundance: .
len: 14
v_gene: TRBV4-3
CDR3aa: CASSQDPAYNEQFF

j_gene: TRBJ2-1
abundance: .
len: 15
v_gene: TRBV20-1
CDR3aa: CSARDVVAGVDEQFF

j_gene: TRBJ2-7
abundance: .
len: 13
v_gene: TRBV28
CDR3aa: CASTSFGAREQYF

j_gene: TRBJ1-2
abundance: .
len: 12
v_gene: TRBV5-4
CDR3aa: CASSLREDGYTF

j_gene: TRBJ2-7
abundance: medium-sized
len: 14
v_gene: TRBV5-1
CDR3aa: CASKDGTGPYEQYF

j_gene: TRBJ2-3
abundance: .
len: 20
v_gene: TRBV12-3/TRBV12-4
CDR3aa: CASSSTTRSIAGGSTDTQYF

j_gene: TRBJ2-3
abundance: .
len: 13
v_gene: TRBV7-3
CDR3aa: CASSLKVSDTQYF

j_gene: TRBJ2-2
abundance: .
len: 14
v_gene: TRBV20-1
CDR3aa: CSARVGTVTGELFF

j_gene: TRBJ2-1
abundance: .
len: 16
v_gene: TRBV7-2
CDR3aa: CASSRGLAGGDNEQFF

j_gene: TRBJ2-7
abundance: .
len: 12
v_gene: TRBV7-2
CDR3aa: CASSPARNEQYF

j_gene: TRBJ2-7
abundance: .
len: 13
v_gene: TRBV5-1
CDR3aa: CASSMTASYEQYF

j_gene: TRBJ2-2
abundance: .
len: 19
v_gene: TRBV24-1
CDR3aa: CATSDPPAGGGWNTGELFF

j_gene: TRBJ2-1
abundance: .
len: 15
v_gene: TRBV20-1
CDR3aa: CSARKTSGSYNEQFF

j_gene: TRBJ2-1
abundance: .
len: 12
v_gene: TRBV6-6
CDR3aa: CASSINRDLQFF

j_gene: TRBJ2-3
abundance: .
len: 13
v_gene: TRBV6-5
CDR3aa: CASSSYHADTQYF

j_gene: TRBJ2-3
abundance: .
len: 15
v_gene: TRBV20-1
CDR3aa: CSAARGQTSTDTQYF

j_gene: TRBJ1-3
abundance: .
len: 15
v_gene: TRBV5-1
CDR3aa: CASSRDGSPGNTIYF

j_gene: TRBJ2-1
abundance: .
len: 15
v_gene: TRBV11-2
CDR3aa: CASSLMGQTYNEQFF

j_gene: TRBJ1-6
abundance: .
len: 14
v_gene: TRBV7-2
CDR3aa: CASSFQGWDSPLHF

j_gene: TRBJ2-6
abundance: .
len: 17
v_gene: TRBV18
CDR3aa: CASSPGQGLSGANVLTF

j_gene: TRBJ2-1
abundance: .
len: 14
v_gene: TRBV27
CDR3aa: CASSLNWQGDEQFF

j_gene: TRBJ2-1
abundance: .
len: 13
v_gene: TRBV12-3/TRBV12-4
CDR3aa: CASSLRADNEQFF

j_gene: TRBJ2-4
abundance: .
len: 16
v_gene: TRBV16
CDR3aa: CASSQFLGQGGDIQYF

j_gene: TRBJ2-7
abundance: .
len: 13
v_gene: TRBV29-1
CDR3aa: CSVRRGPKVEQYF

j_gene: TRBJ1-5
abundance: .
len: 15
v_gene: TRBV7-9
CDR3aa: CASSLFDRGNQPQHF

j_gene: TRBJ1-2
abundance: .
len: 17
v_gene: TRBV20-1
CDR3aa: CSASSNPGGVKNYGYTF

j_gene: TRBJ1-1
abundance: .
len: 14
v_gene: TRBV12-2
CDR3aa: CASRLGQGQTEAFF

j_gene: TRBJ2-7
abundance: .
len: 14
v_gene: TRBV7-2
CDR3aa: CASSLAWEHYEQYF